The entry below describes one TCR beta chain. This specimen comes from a study of human T cells and chemical hapten exposure. Described time point: patch test 1, 2 weeks after DPC sensitization. The treatment is: therapeutic diphenylcyclopropenone sensitization with weekly scalp DPC. The CDR3 is made up of 12 amino acids. Germline V gene sequence: CDR1 SGHTA, CDR2 FQGNSA. The V and J ends lost 5 bases and 3 bases respectively, with 6 bases between them. Per the original data handling: Per sample, the median was roughly 96,000 TCRs, with values from roughly 23,000 to 700,000. TCRdb called the RACE reads again in MiXCR, with one record for every CDR3 protein. Clone size and V and J calls follow TCRdb, not the original study. The sample consists of about 120,000 distinct CDR3 sequences, around 13% of them appearing once.

The sequence derives from a man aged 18 to 29 with alopecia areata. Some clones in this sample may be carry-over from other donors' samples. V and J are TRBV7-2 and TRBJ2-3; unclear D gene. Sequences were derived from whole blood, sampled in connection with sensitization to the hapten diphenylcyclopropenone (DPC). CDR3 sequence (DNA): TGTGCCAGCAGCAGTACGACAGATACGCAGTATTTT. Its protein is CASSSTTDTQYF.